What follows are 15 T cell receptor beta chains derived from one specimen sequenced in a study of cytomegalovirus exposure and HLA in healthy donors. The PCR had 60 Vbeta and 13 Jbeta primers. Assay: immunoSEQ multiplex PCR; the TCRdb copy retains only in-frame clones and omits some. The repertoire includes tens of thousands of clones, roughly 63% of them detected once, and 6.3% sits in the top ten. The source material was PBMCs. Source of these receptors: a woman in her thirties in good health and CMV-seronegative.

V gene TRBV5-1 combines with J gene TRBJ2-1; 15 nucleotides line up with TRBD2. The CDR3 spans 16 residues. V shed 7 bases and J 1 base; nucleotides not matched to a gene: 3. Per germline, CDR1 SGHRS and CDR2 YFSETQ. The CDR3 reads CASQGLAGGSYNEQFF. Written as DNA, the CDR3 is TGCGCCAGCCAAGGACTAGCGGGGGGGTCCTACAATGAGCAGTTCTTC.

The chain employs TRBV30 and TRBJ2-5; 9 bases line up with TRBD2. Germline loops: CDR1 GTSNPN, CDR2 SVGIG (reference sequence). The CDR3 loop spans 16 amino acids. With V trimmed by 3 bases and J by 1 base, 9 bases remained unmatched. CDR3 DNA: TGTGCCTGGAGCGCCGGGACTAGCCTTATCCAAGAGACCCAGTACTTC. This sequence encodes CAWSAGTSLIQETQYF.

J is TRBJ1-1 and V is TRBV9; a weak D match, TRBD1 (6 bases). This CDR3 is built from 15 residues. From germline, CDR1 is SGDLS and CDR2 YYNGEE. V was shortened by 0 bases and J by 2 bases, with 11 bases between the two germline ends. In DNA, the CDR3 is TGTGCCAGCAGCGTAGGAGGGGGGGGTAACACTGAAGCTTTCTTT. Translating it yields CASSVGGGGNTEAFF.

This rearrangement joins TRBV29-1 to TRBJ2-5; TRBD2 aligns across 7 bases. The DNA end lines up better with TRBJ2-7; the J call may be wrong. CDR1 and CDR2 from the germline V gene are SQVTM and ANQGSEA. The CDR3 is 12 residues long. The chain's CDR3 is CSVEGGTYEQYF. For the CDR3, the DNA is TGCAGCGTTGAGGGGGGGACCTACGAGCAGTACTTC.

CDR3: CASSVVGSGTQYF. The CDR3 DNA reads TGTGCCAGCAGCGTAGTTGGCTCAGGGACCCAGTACTTC. V and J are TRBV9 and TRBJ2-5; D is undetermined. The ends were cut back, 0 bases at V and 7 bases at J, with 10 bases in the middle. The CDR3 has 13 residues. Germline values: CDR1 SGDLS, CDR2 YYNGEE.

The chain links TRBV2 to TRBJ2-3; 7 positions match TRBD2. Trimming cost V 2 bases and J 6 bases; bases outside gene matches: 8. CDR3 size: 15 residues. CDR1 SNHLY and CDR2 FYNNEI come from the germline V gene. This CDR3 reads CASSERREFWDTQYF. Here the CDR3 DNA reads TGTGCCAGCAGTGAACGGCGGGAGTTCTGGGATACGCAGTATTTT.

A few counts support this clone. CDR3 DNA: TGTGCCAGCAGTCCAACAGGCCGCCCTAACTATGGCTACACCTTC. It specifies CASSPTGRPNYGYTF. The rearrangement links TRBV6-5 to TRBJ1-2; D possibly corresponds to TRBD1 (5 bases). The germline V gene has CDR1 MNHEY and CDR2 SVGAGI. Trimming stripped 5 bases from V and 0 bases from J, with 13 bases between. CDR3 length: 15 residues.

This clone was seen only a few times. The chain is built from TRBV10-3 and TRBJ1-4; D remains unclear. Trimming shortened V by 10 bases and J by 0 bases, and 9 bases separated the two germline ends. Germline values: CDR1 ENHRY, CDR2 SYGVKD. The CDR3 runs to 13 residues. The CDR3 bases are TGTGCCACCACCCAGACAACTAATGAAAAACTGTTTTTT. It translates to CATTQTTNEKLFF.

This chain joins TRBV6-6 and TRBJ2-3; D gene uncertain. Per the germline V gene, CDR1 is MNHNY and CDR2 is SVGAGI (reference sequence). Trimming cost V 2 bases and J 4 bases, with 13 bases left between them. The CDR3 is made up of 15 amino acids. The CDR3 region has the DNA TGTGCCAGCAGTTACGGCGGAAACCCCCCAGATACGCAGTATTTT. It codes for CASSYGGNPPDTQYF.

CDR3 nucleotide sequence: TGCGCCAGCAGCCAAGACGGACTAGCGGGAGGGCAAAAGGGTGAGCAGTTCTTC. Translation gives CASSQDGLAGGQKGEQFF. The chain carries TRBV4-3 and TRBJ2-1; 15 nucleotides match TRBD2. Germline loops: CDR1 LGHNA, CDR2 YSLEER. V gave up 0 bases and J gave up 9 bases; unmatched junction bases: 9. The CDR3 extends over 18 amino acids.

This clone appeared a few times. The chain joins TRBV15 to TRBJ1-2; tentatively, D is TRBD1 (5 bases). Germline V gives CDR1 LNHNV, CDR2 YYDKDF (reference sequence). The CDR3 extends over 11 amino acids. The V and J ends lost 4 bases and 8 bases respectively, with 8 bases between them. The CDR3 DNA is TGTGCCACCAGCAATCGACAGGGCTACACCTTC. It is translated as CATSNRQGYTF.

The rearrangement links TRBV6-1 to TRBJ2-5; 12 bases are a match to TRBD2. After removal of 3 bases from V and 4 bases from J, the junction contained 9 bases not matched to a gene. This CDR3 spans 17 amino acids. Germline lookup yields CDR1 MNHNS and CDR2 SASEGT. This chain's CDR3 is CASSDFRLAGVVETQYF. In DNA form, the CDR3 reads TGTGCCAGCAGTGATTTCCGACTAGCGGGAGTTGTAGAGACCCAGTACTTC.

The genes are TRBV2 and TRBJ1-3, with D hard to call. This CDR3 has 14 amino acids. The germline V gene encodes CDR1 SNHLY and CDR2 FYNNEI. V shed 4 bases and J shed 1 base, with 8 bases lying between them. DNA of the CDR3: TGTGCCAGCAGTGTGAAACTTTCTGGAAACACCATATATTTT. This codes for CASSVKLSGNTIYF. Using reference TRBV2 and TRBJ1-3 for the parts outside the CDR3, the full variable domain is EPEVTQTPSHQVTQMGQEVILRCVPISNHLYFYWYRQILGQKVEFLVSFYNNEISEKSEIFDDQFSVERPDGSNFTLKIRSTKLEDSAMYFCASSVKLSGNTIYFGEGSWLTVV.

This clone was counted between two and nine times. The rearrangement links TRBV6-1 to TRBJ2-1, with 7 bases lining up with TRBD2. Germline CDR1 reads MNHNS; CDR2 reads SASEGT. CDR3 length: 16 amino acids. V lost 4 bases and J lost 5; bases outside the gene matches: 11. The CDR3 nucleotides read TGTGCCAGCAGTGCCTCTTTCGGGACTATAAACAATGAGCAGTTCTTC. Encoded protein: CASSASFGTINNEQFF.

The CDR3 sequence is CATSGGSGQGANGYTF. The CDR3 DNA is TGTGCCACCAGCGGTGGAAGTGGACAGGGGGCTAATGGCTACACCTTC. The chain has TRBV15 and TRBJ1-2; 11 bases are shared with TRBD1. Germline trimming cut 5 bases from V and 6 bases from J; bases unmatched to any gene: 11. The CDR3 loop spans 16 amino acids. CDR1 LNHNV and CDR2 YYDKDF come from the germline V gene (reference sequence).